These T cell receptor beta chains were read from a single sample in a study of T cell repertoires in cytomegalovirus infection. MiXCR was run by TCRdb on the reads, yielding one entry per CDR3 protein. Of about 600,000 distinct CDR3 sequences in the sample, around 24% were seen once. The sample consisted of CD8+ T cells from PBMCs. The receptors were gathered from a human donor in good health (CMV status not recorded). Some clones in this sample may be carry-over from other donors' samples. The CDR3 runs from the conserved cysteine through the conserved F or W. Each record gives: CDR3 DNA, CDR3 protein, clone size, J gene, D gene, V gene. The D gene is left open where the match is weak. The size entry is marked missing in some rows and otherwise reads once, few, many or a size class.

CDR3 DNA: TGTGCCAGCAGCTTAGGAGGAACCCTCGACATTCAGTACTTC; CDR3 protein: CASSLGGTLDIQYF; clone size: few; J gene: TRBJ2-4; D gene: NA; V gene: TRBV11-3
CDR3 DNA: TGTGCCAGCAGCTTAGGTAGTCAGCGCTATGGCTACACCTTC; CDR3 protein: CASSLGSQRYGYTF; clone size: many; J gene: TRBJ1-2; D gene: NA; V gene: TRBV7-8
CDR3 DNA: TGTGCCAGCAGCCAAGACAGCAGGGTGAATGGCTACACCTTC; CDR3 protein: CASSQDSRVNGYTF; clone size: NA; J gene: TRBJ1-2; D gene: NA; V gene: TRBV14
CDR3 DNA: TGTGCCAGCAGCTTAACACTGGGGCAGGAGCAGTTCTTC; CDR3 protein: CASSLTLGQEQFF; clone size: NA; J gene: TRBJ2-1; D gene: NA; V gene: TRBV7-3
CDR3 DNA: TGTGCCAGCAGTTGGAGCGGGGGGGTGGCTGAGCAGTTCTTC; CDR3 protein: CASSWSGGVAEQFF; clone size: NA; J gene: TRBJ2-1; D gene: TRBD2; V gene: TRBV28
CDR3 DNA: TGTGCCAGCAGTTACTCGACCCTACTAGCGGGGTACAATGAGCAGTTCTTC; CDR3 protein: CASSYSTLLAGYNEQFF; clone size: many; J gene: TRBJ2-1; D gene: TRBD2; V gene: TRBV6-2/TRBV6-3
CDR3 DNA: TGTGCCAGCAGTTTACTTGAAGAGGATTGGGGAGCAGGTCAGCCCCAGCATTTT; CDR3 protein: CASSLLEEDWGAGQPQHF; clone size: many; J gene: TRBJ1-5; D gene: NA; V gene: TRBV12-3/TRBV12-4
CDR3 DNA: TGTGCCACCCCGGGGGGGGCCACCGGGGAGCTGTTTTTT; CDR3 protein: CATPGGATGELFF; clone size: NA; J gene: TRBJ2-2; D gene: TRBD2; V gene: TRBV6-1
CDR3 DNA: TGTGCCACCAGTTCCTACAAGAGCTCTGGGGCCAACGTCCTGACTTTC; CDR3 protein: CATSSYKSSGANVLTF; clone size: once; J gene: TRBJ2-6; D gene: NA; V gene: TRBV24-1
CDR3 DNA: TGTGCCAGCAGCGCTATACAGGGGACCGGGGAGCTGTTTTTT; CDR3 protein: CASSAIQGTGELFF; clone size: NA; J gene: TRBJ2-2; D gene: TRBD1; V gene: TRBV9
CDR3 DNA: TGTGCCAGCAGTTTCACGGAGTTCAATCAGCCCCAGCATTTT; CDR3 protein: CASSFTEFNQPQHF; clone size: few; J gene: TRBJ1-5; D gene: NA; V gene: TRBV28
CDR3 DNA: TGTGCCAGCAGTAGCAACAGGGGGCCCGTTTGGGGTAAAGCTTTCTTT; CDR3 protein: CASSSNRGPVWGKAFF; clone size: few; J gene: TRBJ1-1; D gene: TRBD1; V gene: TRBV27
CDR3 DNA: TGTGCCAGCAGCCACGGGACAGGGGGCCTCGACGAGCAGTACTTC; CDR3 protein: CASSHGTGGLDEQYF; clone size: NA; J gene: TRBJ2-7; D gene: TRBD1; V gene: TRBV14
CDR3 DNA: TGTGCCAGCAGCTTGTGGGTCAGGGGAACACTTCTATTCGGTGACTACACCTTC; CDR3 protein: CASSLWVRGTLLFGDYTF; clone size: NA; J gene: TRBJ1-2; D gene: NA; V gene: TRBV5-6
CDR3 DNA: TGTGCCAGCCGGACTAGCGGGGGGGGGCTAGCCGGGGAGCTGTTTTTT; CDR3 protein: CASRTSGGGLAGELFF; clone size: once; J gene: TRBJ2-2; D gene: TRBD2; V gene: TRBV10-3
CDR3 DNA: TGTGCCAGCAGCTCCACCACACAGGGACCCGAGACCCAGTACTTC; CDR3 protein: CASSSTTQGPETQYF; clone size: NA; J gene: TRBJ2-5; D gene: NA; V gene: TRBV11-2
CDR3 DNA: TGTGCCAGCAGTTACTTCTCCGGGACAGCAGACACCGGGGAGCTGTTTTTT; CDR3 protein: CASSYFSGTADTGELFF; clone size: few; J gene: TRBJ2-2; D gene: TRBD1; V gene: TRBV6-5
CDR3 DNA: TGCGCCAGCAGCCAAGAACCTGAGGGGAGTAATGACGAGCAGTACTTC; CDR3 protein: CASSQEPEGSNDEQYF; clone size: NA; J gene: TRBJ2-7; D gene: NA; V gene: TRBV4-1
CDR3 DNA: TGTGCCAGCAGCTCAGGGAAGAAAACTGAAGCTTTCTTT; CDR3 protein: CASSSGKKTEAFF; clone size: NA; J gene: TRBJ1-1; D gene: NA; V gene: TRBV11-3
CDR3 DNA: TGTGCCAGCAGCAATGAGGCAGGATTTTGGAAGACCCAGTACTTC; CDR3 protein: CASSNEAGFWKTQYF; clone size: many; J gene: TRBJ2-5; D gene: NA; V gene: TRBV7-2
CDR3 DNA: TGTGCCAGCACCATTTGGGGAAGCGGTTTTGAGCAGTTCTTC; CDR3 protein: CASTIWGSGFEQFF; clone size: many; J gene: TRBJ2-1; D gene: NA; V gene: TRBV7-2
CDR3 DNA: TGTGCCAGCAGATTAGGGGGGCTAAGGGAAAAACTGTTTTTT; CDR3 protein: CASRLGGLREKLFF; clone size: many; J gene: TRBJ1-4; D gene: NA; V gene: TRBV6-1
CDR3 DNA: TGCAGCGTTAATGGGGGGAAATCGGGCACTGAAGCTTTCTTT; CDR3 protein: CSVNGGKSGTEAFF; clone size: few; J gene: TRBJ1-1; D gene: NA; V gene: TRBV29-1
CDR3 DNA: TGTGCCAGCAGTTCGGCGCCGAGCTCCTACAATGAGCAGTTCTTC; CDR3 protein: CASSSAPSSYNEQFF; clone size: few; J gene: TRBJ2-1; D gene: NA; V gene: TRBV12-3/TRBV12-4
CDR3 DNA: TGCAGTGCTAGAGATGGCAGGGGATACCAGCCCCAGCATTTT; CDR3 protein: CSARDGRGYQPQHF; clone size: NA; J gene: TRBJ1-5; D gene: NA; V gene: TRBV20-1